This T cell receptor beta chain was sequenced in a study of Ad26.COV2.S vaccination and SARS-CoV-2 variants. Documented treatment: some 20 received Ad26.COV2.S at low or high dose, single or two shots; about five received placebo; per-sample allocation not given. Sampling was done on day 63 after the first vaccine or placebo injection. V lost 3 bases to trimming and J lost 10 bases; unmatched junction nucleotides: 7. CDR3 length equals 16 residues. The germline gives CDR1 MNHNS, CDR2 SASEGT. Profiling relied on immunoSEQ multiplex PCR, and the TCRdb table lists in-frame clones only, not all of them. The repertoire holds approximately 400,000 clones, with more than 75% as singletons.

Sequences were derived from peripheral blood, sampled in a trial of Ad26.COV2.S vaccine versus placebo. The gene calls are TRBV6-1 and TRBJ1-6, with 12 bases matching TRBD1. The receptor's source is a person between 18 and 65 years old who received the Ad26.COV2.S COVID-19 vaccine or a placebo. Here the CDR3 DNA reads TGTGCCAGCAGTGAGGGGACAGGGGGCTTGGGGTCACCCCTCCACTTT. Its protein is CASSEGTGGLGSPLHF.